This T cell receptor (beta chain) was identified during a study of cytomegalovirus exposure and HLA in healthy donors. Across the whole study: Drawn from HLA-typed donors, around 85 million unique TCRs were held in an early data release. Notes on the study in general: Cytomegalovirus association was assigned to over 150 TCR beta chains.

This clone was seen only once. The antigen is not known. Germline assignment: CDR1 SGHTA and CDR2 FQGTGA. The CDR3 spans 15 residues. V lost 0 bases, J lost 11 bases, and 11 bases stayed unmatched. Vbeta (60) and Jbeta (13) primers were used in the PCR. Repertoires were generated with immunoSEQ multiplex PCR, while TCRdb's copy carries only in-frame clones and drops some. This sample carries some 160,000 clones, roughly 85% of them seen once, and the ten largest clones take approximately 2.5%. Despite likely unrecorded immune exposures, the donors were nominally healthy at the time of sampling. The source material was PBMCs. This receptor was identified in a man aged 25 to 40 in good health and CMV-seropositive. The J gene is TRBJ2-5, the V gene TRBV7-3, with 8 positions matching TRBD2. The CDR3 nucleotides read TGTGCCAGCAGCTTAACACCGGGAGGGCCGGGAGAGCAGTACTTC. It encodes CASSLTPGGPGEQYF.